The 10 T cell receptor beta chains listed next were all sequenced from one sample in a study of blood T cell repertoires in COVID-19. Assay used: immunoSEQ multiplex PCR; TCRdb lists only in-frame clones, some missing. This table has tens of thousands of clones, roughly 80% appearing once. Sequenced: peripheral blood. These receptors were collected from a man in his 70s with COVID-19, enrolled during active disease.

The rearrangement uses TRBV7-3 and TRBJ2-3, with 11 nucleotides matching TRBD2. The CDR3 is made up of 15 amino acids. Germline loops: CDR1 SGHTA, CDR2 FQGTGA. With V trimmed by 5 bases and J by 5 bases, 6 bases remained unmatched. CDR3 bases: TGTGCCAGCAGCCCAGTCGGACTAGCGGGAGATACGCAGTATTTT. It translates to CASSPVGLAGDTQYF. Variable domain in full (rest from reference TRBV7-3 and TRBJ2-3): GAGVSQTPSNKVTEKGKYVELRCDPISGHTALYWYRQSLGQGPEFLIYFQGTGAADDSGLPNDRFFAVRPEGSVSTLKIQRTERGDSAVYLCASSPVGLAGDTQYFGPGTRLTVL.

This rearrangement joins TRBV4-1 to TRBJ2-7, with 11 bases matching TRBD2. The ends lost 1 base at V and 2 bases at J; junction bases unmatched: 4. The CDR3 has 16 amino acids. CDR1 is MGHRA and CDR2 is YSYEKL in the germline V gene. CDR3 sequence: CASSQGLTSGAYEQYF. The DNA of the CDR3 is TGCGCCAGCAGCCAAGGGTTGACTAGCGGGGCCTACGAGCAGTACTTC.

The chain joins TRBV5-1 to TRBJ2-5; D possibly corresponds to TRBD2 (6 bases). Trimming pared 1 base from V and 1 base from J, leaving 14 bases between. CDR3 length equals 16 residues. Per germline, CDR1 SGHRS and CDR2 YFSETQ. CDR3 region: CASSLSPGSLQETQYF. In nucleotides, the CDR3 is TGCGCCAGCAGCTTGTCCCCCGGGAGTCTCCAAGAGACCCAGTACTTC.

The CDR3 reads CAWRRVGQANEQYF. Here the CDR3 DNA reads TGTGCCTGGAGAAGAGTGGGACAGGCAAACGAGCAGTACTTC. The chain is built from TRBV30 and TRBJ2-7; 8 bases are a match to TRBD1. After removal of 3 bases from V and 5 bases from J, the junction contained 9 bases not matched to a gene. Germline assignment: CDR1 GTSNPN and CDR2 SVGIG (reference sequence). The length of the CDR3 is 14 residues.

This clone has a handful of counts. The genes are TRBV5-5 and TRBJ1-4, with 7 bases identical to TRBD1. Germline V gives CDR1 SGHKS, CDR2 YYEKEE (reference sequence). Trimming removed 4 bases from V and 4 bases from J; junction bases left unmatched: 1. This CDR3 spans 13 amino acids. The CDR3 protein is CASSGDSNEKLFF. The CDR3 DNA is TGTGCCAGCAGCGGGGACAGTAATGAAAAACTGTTTTTT.

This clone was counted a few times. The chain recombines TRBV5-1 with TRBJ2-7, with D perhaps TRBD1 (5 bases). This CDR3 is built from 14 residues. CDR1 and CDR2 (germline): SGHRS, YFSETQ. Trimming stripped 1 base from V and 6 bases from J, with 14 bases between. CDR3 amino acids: CASSLSGWGREQYF. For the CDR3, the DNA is TGCGCCAGCAGCTTGTCAGGGTGGGGTCGCGAGCAGTACTTC.

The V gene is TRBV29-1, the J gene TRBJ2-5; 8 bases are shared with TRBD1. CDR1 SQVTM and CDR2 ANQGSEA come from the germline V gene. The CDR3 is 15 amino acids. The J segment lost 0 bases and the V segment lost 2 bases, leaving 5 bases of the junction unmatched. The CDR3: CSVELRDRNQETQYF. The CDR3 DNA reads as TGCAGCGTTGAATTAAGGGACAGGAACCAAGAGACCCAGTACTTC.

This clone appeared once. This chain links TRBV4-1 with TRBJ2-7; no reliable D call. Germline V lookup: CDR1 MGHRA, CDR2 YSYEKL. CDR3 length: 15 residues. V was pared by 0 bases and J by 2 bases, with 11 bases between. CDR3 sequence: CASSQDFDTTYEQYF. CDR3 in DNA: TGCGCCAGCAGCCAAGATTTCGACACGACCTACGAGCAGTACTTC.

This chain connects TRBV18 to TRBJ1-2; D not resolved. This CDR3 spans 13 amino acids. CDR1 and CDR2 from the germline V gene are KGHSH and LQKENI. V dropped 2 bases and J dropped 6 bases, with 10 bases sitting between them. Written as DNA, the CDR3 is TGTGCCAGCTCACCAAGGCAGCAGGATGGCTACACCTTC. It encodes CASSPRQQDGYTF.

The CDR3 bases are TGTGCCAGCAGCCGCACTAGCGGGAGCGGGGGGGAGACCCAGTACTTC. Translated: CASSRTSGSGGETQYF. The chain is built from TRBV5-4 and TRBJ2-5, with TRBD2 matching 11 bases. This CDR3 spans 16 amino acids. Germline assignment: CDR1 SGHNT and CDR2 YYREEE (reference sequence). The V and J ends lost 4 bases and 5 bases, in that order; junction bases with no gene match: 10.